This T cell receptor beta chain was recorded in a study of T cells in Graves' hyperthyroidism and ophthalmopathy. Findings of the study overall: Most clonotypes that expanded in the thyroid above 0.001 also showed up in blood. A model of 13 V-J features distinguished ophthalmopathy from stable hyperthyroidism.

The germline V gene has CDR1 MNHEY and CDR2 SVGAGI. Trimming took 7 bases from V and 2 from J, leaving 12 bases between them. The CDR3 covers 14 residues. Amplified regions were TCR beta CDR3 sequences from RNA transcripts. During a first-round RT-PCR of the TCR CDR3, the HTBI primer set was used. MiXCR, applied by TCRdb to the multiplex PCR reads, yields one record per CDR3 protein. The sample yields 380,000 or so distinct CDR3 sequences, about 13% seen once. This clonotype was detected ten times or more. Its cognate antigen is unknown. What was sequenced was blood. This TCR derives from a man aged 25-45 years with Graves' hyperthyroidism that later progressed to Graves' ophthalmopathy. J is TRBJ1-3 and V is TRBV6-5, with D maybe TRBD1 (5 bases). CDR3 loop: CASILDRTGNTIYF. DNA for the CDR3: TGTGCCAGCATCCTCGACAGAACTGGAAACACCATATATTTT.